Sequencing of this T cell receptor beta chain was carried out in a study of shared T cell receptors in the human thymus. Germline CDR1 is SGHAT and CDR2 is FQNNGV. This CDR3 is built from 13 residues. Trimming removed 7 bases at V and 5 bases at J, with 12 bases between. Profiled with immunoSEQ multiplex PCR; TCRdb holds only in-frame clones, not every one. The table has over 450,000 clones, around 78% seen once. These data are also associated with another study on human thymus T cells.

Sequenced input: thymocytes. The TCR was taken from a boy under two years old with a congenital heart defect. The chain combines TRBV11-2 with TRBJ2-1; tentative D call: TRBD2 (7 bases). CDR3 region: CASTKGGDNEQFF. The CDR3 bases are TGTGCCAGCACCAAGGGGGGGGACAATGAGCAGTTCTTC.